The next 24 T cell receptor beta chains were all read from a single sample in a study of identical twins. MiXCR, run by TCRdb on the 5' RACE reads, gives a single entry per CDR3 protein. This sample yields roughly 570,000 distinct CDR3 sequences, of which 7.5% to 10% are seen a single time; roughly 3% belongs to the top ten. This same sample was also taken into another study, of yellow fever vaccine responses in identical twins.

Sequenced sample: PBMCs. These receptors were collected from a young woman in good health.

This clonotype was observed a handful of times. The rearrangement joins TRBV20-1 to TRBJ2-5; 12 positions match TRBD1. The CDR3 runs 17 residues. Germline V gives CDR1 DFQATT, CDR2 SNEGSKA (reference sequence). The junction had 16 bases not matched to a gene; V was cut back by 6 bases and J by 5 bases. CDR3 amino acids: CSAGQQGQGAGRETQYF. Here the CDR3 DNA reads TGCAGTGCCGGGCAACAGGGACAGGGGGCGGGCCGGGAGACCCAGTACTTC.

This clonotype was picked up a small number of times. The CDR3, as DNA: TGTGCCATGGGCCTTTTTGGACGGATCTCTGGAAACACCATATATTTT. It codes for CAMGLFGRISGNTIYF. V is TRBV6-4 and J is TRBJ1-3, with no clear D. The germline V and J ends were trimmed by 10 bases and 0 bases, with 19 bases remaining between them. From germline, CDR1 is MRHNA and CDR2 SNTAGT. The CDR3 consists of 16 residues.

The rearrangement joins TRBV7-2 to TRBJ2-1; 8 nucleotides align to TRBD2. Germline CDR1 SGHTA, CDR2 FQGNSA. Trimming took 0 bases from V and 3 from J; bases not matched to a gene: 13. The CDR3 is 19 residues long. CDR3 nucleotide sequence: TGTGCCAGCAGCTTAGCCAGGGGAAGCGGGAGTTTGGGCTACAATGAGCAGTTCTTC. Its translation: CASSLARGSGSLGYNEQFF.

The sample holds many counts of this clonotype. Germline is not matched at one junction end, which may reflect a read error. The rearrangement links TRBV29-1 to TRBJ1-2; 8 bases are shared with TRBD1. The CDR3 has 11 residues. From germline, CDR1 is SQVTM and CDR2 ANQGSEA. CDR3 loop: CLVAGGHGYTF. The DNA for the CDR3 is TGTTTGGTGGCAGGGGGCCATGGCTACACCTTC. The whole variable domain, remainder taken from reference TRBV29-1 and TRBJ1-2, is SAVISQKPSRDICQRGTSLTIQCQVDSQVTMMFWYRQQPGQSLTLIATANQGSEATYESGFVIDKFPISRPNLTFSTLTVSNMSPEDSSIYLCLVAGGHGYTFGSGTRLTVV.

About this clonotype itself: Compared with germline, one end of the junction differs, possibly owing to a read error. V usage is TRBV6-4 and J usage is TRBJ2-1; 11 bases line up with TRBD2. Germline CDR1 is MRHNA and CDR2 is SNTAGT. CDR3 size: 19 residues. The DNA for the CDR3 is TGTGCCAGCAATGACTCGAGGGGGACTAGCGGAACCCCTTTGGATGAGCAGTTCTTC. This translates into CASNDSRGTSGTPLDEQFF.

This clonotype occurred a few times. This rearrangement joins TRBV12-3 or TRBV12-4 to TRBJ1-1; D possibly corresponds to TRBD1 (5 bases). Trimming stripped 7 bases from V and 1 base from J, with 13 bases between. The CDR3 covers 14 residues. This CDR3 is CASTEQAQNTEAFF. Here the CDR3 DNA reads TGTGCCAGCACAGAACAGGCTCAGAACACTGAAGCTTTCTTT.

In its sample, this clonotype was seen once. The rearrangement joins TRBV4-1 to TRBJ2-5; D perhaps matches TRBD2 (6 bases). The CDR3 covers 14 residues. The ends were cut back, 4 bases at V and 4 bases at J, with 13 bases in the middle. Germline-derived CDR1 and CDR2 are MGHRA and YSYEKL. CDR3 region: CASSPGLSGETQYF. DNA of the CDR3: TGCGCCAGCAGCCCGGGACTTAGCGGAGAGACCCAGTACTTC.

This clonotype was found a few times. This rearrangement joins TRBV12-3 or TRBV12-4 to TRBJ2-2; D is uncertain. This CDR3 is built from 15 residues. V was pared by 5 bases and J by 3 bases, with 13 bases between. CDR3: CASSPQPAYTGELFF. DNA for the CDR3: TGTGCCAGCAGTCCACAGCCAGCCTACACCGGGGAGCTGTTTTTT.

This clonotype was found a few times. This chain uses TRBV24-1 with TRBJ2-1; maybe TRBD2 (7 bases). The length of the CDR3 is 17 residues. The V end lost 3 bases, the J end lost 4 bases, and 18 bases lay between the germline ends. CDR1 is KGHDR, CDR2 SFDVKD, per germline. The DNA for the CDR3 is TGTGCCACCAGTGATCTACCCGGGGAGGGGGGGTACAATGAGCAGTTCTTC. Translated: CATSDLPGEGGYNEQFF.

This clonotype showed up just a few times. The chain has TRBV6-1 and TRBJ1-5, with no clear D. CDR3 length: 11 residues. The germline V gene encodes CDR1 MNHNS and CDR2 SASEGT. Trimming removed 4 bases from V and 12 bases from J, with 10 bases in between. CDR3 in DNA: TGTGCCAGCAGTGCCCTTCTGGACCAGCATTTT. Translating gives CASSALLDQHF.

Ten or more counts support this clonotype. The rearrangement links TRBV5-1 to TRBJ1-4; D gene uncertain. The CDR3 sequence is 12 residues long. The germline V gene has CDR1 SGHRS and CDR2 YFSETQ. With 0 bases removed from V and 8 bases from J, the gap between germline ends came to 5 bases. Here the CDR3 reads CASSLDSEKLFF. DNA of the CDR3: TGCGCCAGCAGCTTGGATTCCGAAAAACTGTTTTTT.

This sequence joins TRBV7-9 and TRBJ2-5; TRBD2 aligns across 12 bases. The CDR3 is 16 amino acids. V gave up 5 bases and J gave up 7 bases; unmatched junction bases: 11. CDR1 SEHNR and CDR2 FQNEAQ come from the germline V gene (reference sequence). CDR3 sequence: CASSPGTSGPEGTQYF. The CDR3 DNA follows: TGTGCCAGCAGCCCAGGGACTAGCGGGCCAGAGGGGACCCAGTACTTC. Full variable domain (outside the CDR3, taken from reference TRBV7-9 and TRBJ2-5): DTGVSQNPRHKITKRGQNVTFRCDPISEHNRLYWYRQTLGQGPEFLTYFQNEAQLEKSRLLSDRFSAERPKGSFSTLEIQRTEQGDSAMYLCASSPGTSGPEGTQYFGPGTRLLVL.

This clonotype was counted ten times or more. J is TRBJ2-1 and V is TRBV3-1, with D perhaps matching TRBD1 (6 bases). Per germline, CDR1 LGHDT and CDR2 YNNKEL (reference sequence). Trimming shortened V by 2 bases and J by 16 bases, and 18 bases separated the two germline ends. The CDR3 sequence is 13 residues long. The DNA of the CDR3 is TGTGCCAGCAGCCAACGAGGGGGACGGCTCCCATTCTTC. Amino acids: CASSQRGGRLPFF.

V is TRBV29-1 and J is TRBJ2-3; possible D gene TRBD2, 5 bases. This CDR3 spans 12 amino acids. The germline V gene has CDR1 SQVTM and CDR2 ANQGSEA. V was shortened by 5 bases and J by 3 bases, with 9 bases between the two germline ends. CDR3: CSVPERTDTQYF. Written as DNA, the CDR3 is TGCAGCGTTCCCGAGCGGACAGATACGCAGTATTTT.

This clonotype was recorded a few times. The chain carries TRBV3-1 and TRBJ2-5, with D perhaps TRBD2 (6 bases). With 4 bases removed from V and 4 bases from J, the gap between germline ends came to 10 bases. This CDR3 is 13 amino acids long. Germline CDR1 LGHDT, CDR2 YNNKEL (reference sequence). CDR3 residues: CASSLMGGETQYF. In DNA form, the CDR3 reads TGTGCCAGCAGCCTAATGGGGGGAGAGACCCAGTACTTC.

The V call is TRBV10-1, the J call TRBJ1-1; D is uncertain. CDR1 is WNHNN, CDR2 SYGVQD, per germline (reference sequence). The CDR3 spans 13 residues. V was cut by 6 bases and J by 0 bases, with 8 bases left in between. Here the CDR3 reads CASRASVNTEAFF. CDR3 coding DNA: TGCGCCAGCAGGGCTAGCGTGAACACTGAAGCTTTCTTT.

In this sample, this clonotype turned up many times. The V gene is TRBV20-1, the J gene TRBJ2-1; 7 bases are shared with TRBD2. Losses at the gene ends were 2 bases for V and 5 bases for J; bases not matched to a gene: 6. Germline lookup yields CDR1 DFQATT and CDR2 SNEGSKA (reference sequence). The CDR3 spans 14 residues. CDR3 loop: CSARSLAANNEQFF. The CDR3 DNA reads TGCAGTGCTAGATCTCTAGCGGCCAACAATGAGCAGTTCTTC.

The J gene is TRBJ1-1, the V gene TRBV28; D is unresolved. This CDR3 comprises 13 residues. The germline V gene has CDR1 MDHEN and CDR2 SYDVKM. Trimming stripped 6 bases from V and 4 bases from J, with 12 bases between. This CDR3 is CASRQVILTEAFF. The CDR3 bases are TGTGCCAGCAGACAAGTAATACTCACTGAAGCTTTCTTT.

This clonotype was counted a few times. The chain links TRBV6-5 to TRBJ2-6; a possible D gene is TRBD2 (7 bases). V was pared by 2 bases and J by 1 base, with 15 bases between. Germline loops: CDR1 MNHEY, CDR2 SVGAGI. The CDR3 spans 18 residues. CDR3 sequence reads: CASSYGGGFSSGANVLTF. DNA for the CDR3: TGTGCCAGCAGTTACGGGGGGGGCTTCTCGTCTGGGGCCAACGTCCTGACTTTC.

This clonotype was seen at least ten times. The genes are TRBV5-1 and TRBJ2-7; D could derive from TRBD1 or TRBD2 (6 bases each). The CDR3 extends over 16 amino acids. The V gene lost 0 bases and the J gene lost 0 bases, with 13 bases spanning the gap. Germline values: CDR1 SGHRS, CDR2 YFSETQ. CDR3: CASSLEWGANSYEQYF. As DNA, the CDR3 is TGCGCCAGCAGCTTGGAATGGGGGGCCAACTCCTACGAGCAGTACTTC.

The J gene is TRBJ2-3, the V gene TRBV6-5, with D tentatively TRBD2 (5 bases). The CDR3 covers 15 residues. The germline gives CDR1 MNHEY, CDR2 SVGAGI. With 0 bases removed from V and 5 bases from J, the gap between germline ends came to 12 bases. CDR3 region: CASSYSKPAEDTQYF. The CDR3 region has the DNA TGTGCCAGCAGTTACTCGAAGCCAGCGGAAGATACGCAGTATTTT.

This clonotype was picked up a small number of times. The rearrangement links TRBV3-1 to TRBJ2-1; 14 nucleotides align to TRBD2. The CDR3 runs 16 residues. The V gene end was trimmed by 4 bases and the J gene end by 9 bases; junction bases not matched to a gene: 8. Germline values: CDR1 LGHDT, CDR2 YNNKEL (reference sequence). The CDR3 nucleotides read TGTGCCAGCAGCCCGCCGGGACTAGCGGGAGAGACTGAGCAGTTCTTC. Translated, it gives CASSPPGLAGETEQFF.

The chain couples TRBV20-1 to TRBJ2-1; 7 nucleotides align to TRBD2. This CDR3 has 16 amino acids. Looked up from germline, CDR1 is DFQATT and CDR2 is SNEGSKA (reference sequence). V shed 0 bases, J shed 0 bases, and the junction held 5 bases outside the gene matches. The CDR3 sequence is CSARDLGGSSYNEQFF. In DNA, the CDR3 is TGCAGTGCTAGAGATCTGGGCGGGAGCTCCTACAATGAGCAGTTCTTC.

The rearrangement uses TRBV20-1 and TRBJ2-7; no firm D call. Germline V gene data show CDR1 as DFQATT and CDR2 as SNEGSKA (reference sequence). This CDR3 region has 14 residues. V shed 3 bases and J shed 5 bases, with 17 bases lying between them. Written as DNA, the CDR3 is TGCAGTGCTAGCCCGGGCCCAGCGCAGGACGAGCAGTACTTC. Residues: CSASPGPAQDEQYF.